A single sample gave rise to the 14 T cell receptor beta chains below, sequenced in a study of T cell changes during pregnancy in multiple sclerosis. Sequenced by immunoSEQ multiplex PCR; TCRdb stores in-frame clones only, minus some. The top ten clones hold about 6.4% of a sample with about 31,000 clones, about nine tenths of them seen once. The source was CD8+ T cells from peripheral blood mononuclear cells, collected in the second trimester of pregnancy. Receptor source: a female donor with multiple sclerosis, enrolled in a pregnancy study.

V and J are TRBV7-9 and TRBJ2-2; D might be TRBD2 (5 bases). Trimming left V 2 bases short and J 0 bases short, with 10 bases between. The CDR3 has 16 residues. CDR1 and CDR2 (germline): SEHNR, FQNEAQ (reference sequence). The CDR3 nucleotides are TGTGCCAGCAGCTTATGGCCAGCGGCGAACACCGGGGAGCTGTTTTTT. This codes for CASSLWPAANTGELFF.

The chain joins TRBV11-2 to TRBJ2-5; TRBD2 matches at 12 bases. CDR1 is SGHAT and CDR2 is FQNNGV in the germline V gene. This CDR3 is 16 amino acids long. The V gene end was trimmed by 1 base and the J gene end by 5 bases; junction bases not matched to a gene: 5. The CDR3 sequence: CASSLGLAGEGETQYF. In nucleotides, the CDR3 is TGTGCCAGCAGCTTAGGACTAGCGGGAGAAGGGGAGACCCAGTACTTC.

The V and J genes are TRBV4-3 and TRBJ2-7, with 7 bases identical to TRBD1. V trimming: 1 base; J trimming: 4 bases; junction bases outside the gene matches: 1. In germline, CDR1 is LGHNA, CDR2 YSLEER. The CDR3 covers 13 residues. CDR3 loop: CASSQAQGYEQYF. The CDR3 DNA reads TGCGCCAGCAGCCAAGCACAGGGGTACGAGCAGTACTTC.

By share, this clone ranks as medium-sized (0.01 to 0.1%). V gene TRBV4-3 combines with J gene TRBJ2-7; 10 nucleotides match TRBD2. Trimming removed 1 base from V and 6 bases from J; junction bases left unmatched: 3. CDR1 is LGHNA, CDR2 YSLEER, per germline. The CDR3 runs to 14 residues. CDR3 sequence: CASSQASGGFEQYF. CDR3 in DNA: TGCGCCAGCAGCCAAGCTAGCGGGGGTTTCGAGCAGTACTTC.

The chain links TRBV27 to TRBJ2-7, with TRBD2 matching over 11 bases. The CDR3 has 17 residues. Germline V gene sequence: CDR1 MNHEY, CDR2 SMNVEV (reference sequence). Trimming cost V 6 bases and J 4 bases; bases outside gene matches: 14. The CDR3 is CASRGLADIPGLYEQYF. The CDR3, as DNA: TGTGCCAGCAGGGGACTAGCGGATATCCCGGGACTATACGAGCAGTACTTC.

The rearrangement links TRBV5-4 to TRBJ2-1, with TRBD2 matching over 12 bases. This CDR3 contains 15 residues. V was pared by 4 bases and J by 6 bases, with 5 bases of the junction left unmatched. Germline V gene lookup returns CDR1 SGHNT and CDR2 YYREEE (reference sequence). CDR3 nucleotide sequence: TGTGCCAGCAGCCGACTAGCGGGGGACCCCAATGAGCAGTTCTTC. Amino acids: CASSRLAGDPNEQFF.

The chain recombines TRBV28 with TRBJ2-7, with TRBD2 identical over 9 bases. The CDR3 length is 14 residues. In germline, CDR1 is MDHEN, CDR2 SYDVKM. Trimming took 5 bases from V and 7 from J; bases not matched to a gene: 9. The CDR3 is CASSKTSGPGEQYF. CDR3 nucleotide sequence: TGTGCCAGCAGTAAGACTAGCGGCCCAGGGGAGCAGTACTTC.

In this sample, this clone turned up once. V and J are TRBV7-2 and TRBJ2-3; 12 bases are shared with TRBD2. J was trimmed by 5 bases and V by 1 base; bases with no gene match: 4. CDR1 and CDR2 (germline): SGHTA, FQGNSA. CDR3 size: 16 residues. The CDR3 reads CASSLDLAGGEDTQYF. CDR3 in DNA: TGTGCCAGCAGCTTAGATCTAGCGGGAGGGGAAGATACGCAGTATTTT.

The gene calls are TRBV29-1 and TRBJ2-1; D is perhaps TRBD1 (6 bases). This CDR3 has 16 amino acids. CDR1 is SQVTM, CDR2 ANQGSEA, per germline. The V end was cut by 7 bases, the J end by 2 bases, with 21 bases between. The chain's CDR3 is CSAFGQPQKTYNEQFF. CDR3 DNA sequence: TGCAGCGCGTTCGGACAGCCACAAAAAACCTACAATGAGCAGTTCTTC.

This chain uses TRBV9 with TRBJ2-7; D is undetermined. There are 15 residues in the CDR3. The V end lost 0 bases, the J end lost 2 bases, and 12 bases lay between the germline ends. Germline V gives CDR1 SGDLS, CDR2 YYNGEE. The CDR3 spells CASSVALAPTYEQYF. The CDR3 nucleotides are TGTGCCAGCAGCGTAGCTCTTGCGCCTACCTACGAGCAGTACTTC.

V usage is TRBV7-9 and J usage is TRBJ2-7; D perhaps matches TRBD1 (5 bases). The CDR3 contains 16 residues. With 5 bases removed from V and 6 bases from J, the gap between germline ends came to 23 bases. Germline V gene sequence: CDR1 SEHNR, CDR2 FQNEAQ (reference sequence). CDR3 DNA sequence: TGTGCCAGCAGCCCCCCGGTATTGGGGCGCGGTGTCGAGCAGTACTTC. Protein sequence: CASSPPVLGRGVEQYF. Full variable domain (rest looked up from reference TRBV7-9 and TRBJ2-7): DTGVSQNPRHKITKRGQNVTFRCDPISEHNRLYWYRQTLGQGPEFLTYFQNEAQLEKSRLLSDRFSAERPKGSFSTLEIQRTEQGDSAMYLCASSPPVLGRGVEQYFGPGTRLTVT.

A single count supports this clone. This chain connects TRBV7-9 to TRBJ2-1, with TRBD1 identical over 8 bases. Looked up from germline, CDR1 is SEHNR and CDR2 is FQNEAQ (reference sequence). Trimming cost V 1 base and J 9 bases; bases outside gene matches: 5. The CDR3 covers 14 residues. CDR3 DNA: TGTGCCAGCAGCTTAGGGACAGGGAACGGTGAGCAGTTCTTC. This translates into CASSLGTGNGEQFF. The full variable domain, in which reference TRBV7-9 and TRBJ2-1 provide the parts outside the CDR3, is DTGVSQNPRHKITKRGQNVTFRCDPISEHNRLYWYRQTLGQGPEFLTYFQNEAQLEKSRLLSDRFSAERPKGSFSTLEIQRTEQGDSAMYLCASSLGTGNGEQFFGPGTRLTVL.

The table lists this clone with a few counts. The rearrangement uses TRBV6-1 and TRBJ1-5; perhaps TRBD1 as D (6 bases). This CDR3 region has 16 residues. In germline, CDR1 is MNHNS, CDR2 SASEGT. Between the trimmed V and J ends, which lost 0 bases and 0 bases, there was a span of 9 bases. CDR3 sequence (DNA): TGTGCCAGCAGTGAAGCCCCAGGGGATAGCAATCAGCCCCAGCATTTT. It translates to CASSEAPGDSNQPQHF.

The genes are TRBV4-2 and TRBJ2-1; perhaps TRBD2 as D (5 bases). Germline values: CDR1 LGHNA, CDR2 YNFKEQ. This CDR3 is built from 16 residues. V was cut by 0 bases and J by 3 bases, with 12 bases left in between. The CDR3 bases are TGTGCCAGCAGCCAAGATCCTGGTGGGAGCTACAATGAGCAGTTCTTC. It translates to CASSQDPGGSYNEQFF.